This TCR beta chain stems from a study of blood T cell repertoires in COVID-19. Study in general: The United States, Italy and Spain supplied acute and convalescent COVID-19 samples. The cDNA or gDNA used as material had been derived from T cells, B-cell-depleted T cells, or PBMCs.

The CDR3 runs 13 residues. Per the germline V gene, CDR1 is SGHVS and CDR2 is FQNEAQ. Trimming left V 1 base short and J 8 bases short, with 11 bases between. In the authors' methods: Nucleated cell counts were estimated from reference gene primer amplification. The method was immunoSEQ multiplex PCR; TCRdb's version includes in-frame clones alone and lacks a portion of them. Clonal size and the V and J genes are those of that table, whereas D and trimming came from the DNA. Of hundreds of thousands of clones detected, around 86% appear once; the ten largest clones hold approximately 1.5%. The chain links TRBV7-8 to TRBJ1-2; tentative D call: TRBD1 (5 bases). The sample was peripheral blood. This TCR was sampled from a woman aged 55-69 years who had recovered from COVID-19. As DNA, the CDR3 is TGTGCCAGCAGCTTAGGGACCAGGGAAGGCTACACCTTC. Translated, it gives CASSLGTREGYTF.